The entry below gives a single T cell receptor (beta chain) sequence along with its context. The entry originates in a study of blood T cell repertoires in COVID-19. The germline V and J ends were trimmed by 1 base and 0 bases, with 6 bases remaining between them. This CDR3 comprises 14 residues. Germline CDR1 MDHEN, CDR2 SYDVKM. Method: immunoSEQ multiplex PCR; TCRdb's copy keeps in-frame clones and lacks some. Of approximately 300,000 clones detected, approximately 84% appear once; the ten largest clones hold 10%. Sequencing was done on a sample of PBMCs or T cells enriched from blood (not recorded which). This clonotype was sampled from a woman between 18 and 29 years old who had recovered from COVID-19. The V and J genes are TRBV28 and TRBJ1-2, with D unresolved. The CDR3 region has the DNA TGTGCCAGCAGTTTATTTAGTACTAACTATGGCTACACCTTC. Its translation: CASSLFSTNYGYTF.